The rows below give T cell receptor beta chains drawn from one sample of a study of T cell responses to AZD1222 COVID-19 vaccine. Assay: immunoSEQ multiplex PCR; the TCRdb copy retains only in-frame clones and omits some. The sample lists 150,000 to 200,000 clones, about 90% occurring once. The sequencing here drew on peripheral blood, taken 28 days after the second AZD1222 dose. The source is an adult who received the AZD1222 COVID-19 vaccine. CDR3s include the opening cysteine and the closing phenylalanine or tryptophan. D genes are given only for firm matches. Size is stated for part of the rows, as once, few or many counts, or as a class when the clone is expanded.

D gene: -
J gene: TRBJ2-1
clone size: -
V gene: TRBV2
CDR3 protein: CASSAQGPGRFF
CDR3 DNA: TGTGCCAGCAGTGCCCAAGGGCCAGGGAGATTCTTC

D gene: TRBD1
J gene: TRBJ1-1
clone size: -
V gene: TRBV28
CDR3 protein: CASRRQGNTEAFF
CDR3 DNA: TGTGCCAGCAGAAGACAGGGGAACACTGAAGCTTTCTTT

D gene: -
J gene: TRBJ2-3
clone size: once
V gene: TRBV6-4
CDR3 protein: CASSDQSGETDTQYF
CDR3 DNA: TGTGCCAGCAGTGACCAGTCAGGGGAGACAGATACGCAGTATTTT

D gene: -
J gene: TRBJ2-5
clone size: -
V gene: TRBV5-1
CDR3 protein: CASTTAGQVQETQYF
CDR3 DNA: TGCGCCAGCACCACCGCTGGGCAGGTCCAAGAGACCCAGTACTTC

D gene: -
J gene: TRBJ1-4
clone size: -
V gene: TRBV5-1
CDR3 protein: CASSLDRANHEKLFF
CDR3 DNA: TGCGCCAGCAGCTTGGACAGGGCTAACCATGAAAAACTGTTTTTT

D gene: -
J gene: TRBJ2-7
clone size: -
V gene: TRBV29-1
CDR3 protein: CSPIMLAGPHEQYF
CDR3 DNA: TGCAGCCCCATTATGCTAGCTGGTCCCCACGAGCAGTACTTC

D gene: TRBD1
J gene: TRBJ2-1
clone size: -
V gene: TRBV19
CDR3 protein: CASSMGQGPYNEQFF
CDR3 DNA: TGTGCCAGTAGTATGGGACAGGGTCCATACAATGAGCAGTTCTTC

D gene: -
J gene: TRBJ2-1
clone size: -
V gene: TRBV3-1/TRBV3-2
CDR3 protein: CASSLQGMEVNEQFF
CDR3 DNA: TGTGCCAGCAGCTTACAGGGAATGGAGGTCAATGAGCAGTTCTTC

D gene: -
J gene: TRBJ1-4
clone size: -
V gene: TRBV6-5
CDR3 protein: CASSPPGGEKLFF
CDR3 DNA: TGTGCCAGCAGCCCCCCTGGGGGTGAAAAACTGTTTTTT

D gene: -
J gene: TRBJ1-5
clone size: -
V gene: TRBV6-5
CDR3 protein: CASSRGGNQPQHF
CDR3 DNA: TGTGCCAGTTCTAGGGGTGGGAATCAGCCCCAGCATTTT

D gene: -
J gene: TRBJ1-5
clone size: -
V gene: TRBV28
CDR3 protein: CASSSPPGTLLKEPQHF
CDR3 DNA: TGTGCCAGCAGTTCCCCCCCTGGGACACTTCTAAAGGAGCCCCAGCATTTT

D gene: -
J gene: TRBJ1-1
clone size: once
V gene: TRBV12-3/TRBV12-4
CDR3 protein: CASSFSENTEAFF
CDR3 DNA: TGTGCCAGCAGTTTCTCCGAGAACACTGAAGCTTTCTTT

D gene: TRBD1
J gene: TRBJ1-5
clone size: once
V gene: TRBV24-1
CDR3 protein: CATSGTGVENQPQHF
CDR3 DNA: TGTGCCACCAGTGGAACAGGGGTAGAGAATCAGCCCCAGCATTTT

D gene: TRBD1
J gene: TRBJ2-7
clone size: once
V gene: TRBV10-3
CDR3 protein: CAISGGQERTYEQYF
CDR3 DNA: TGTGCCATCAGTGGCGGACAGGAGAGGACCTACGAGCAGTACTTC

D gene: TRBD1
J gene: TRBJ1-1
clone size: -
V gene: TRBV6-2/TRBV6-3
CDR3 protein: CASSSTGGRFF
CDR3 DNA: TGTGCCAGCAGTTCCACAGGGGGTCGGTTCTTT

D gene: TRBD2
J gene: TRBJ2-2
clone size: -
V gene: TRBV11-3
CDR3 protein: CASSPGGDGELFF
CDR3 DNA: TGTGCCAGCAGCCCCGGGGGGGACGGGGAGCTGTTTTTT

D gene: -
J gene: TRBJ1-1
clone size: once
V gene: TRBV11-1
CDR3 protein: CASTPDGGRVAFF
CDR3 DNA: TGTGCCAGCACCCCTGACGGAGGGCGCGTAGCTTTCTTT

D gene: -
J gene: TRBJ1-1
clone size: once
V gene: TRBV21-1
CDR3 protein: CASGRRQGFLNTEAFF
CDR3 DNA: TGTGCCAGCGGAAGACGACAGGGGTTTTTGAACACTGAAGCTTTCTTT

D gene: -
J gene: TRBJ1-5
clone size: -
V gene: TRBV7-6
CDR3 protein: CASSLAQGGNQPQHF
CDR3 DNA: TGTGCCAGCAGCTTAGCGCAGGGAGGCAATCAGCCCCAGCATTTT

D gene: TRBD1
J gene: TRBJ1-2
clone size: -
V gene: TRBV6-1
CDR3 protein: CASSGDSHSIRYGYTF
CDR3 DNA: TGTGCCAGCAGTGGGGACAGCCACTCGATTCGCTATGGCTACACCTTC